This T cell receptor (beta chain) came from a study of T cell responses to AZD1222 COVID-19 vaccine. TCRdb's table, derived via immunoSEQ multiplex PCR, lists solely in-frame clones and lacks some. The sample lists 120,000 or so clones, just over 85% occurring once. Germline CDR1 LGHNA, CDR2 YNFKEQ. V trimming: 6 bases; J trimming: 8 bases; junction bases outside the gene matches: 12. This CDR3 comprises 15 residues. On this clone itself: The antigen is unknown.

Study-wide results and caveats: Spike as a whole was targeted by vaccine-associated CD4 TCRs, dominant at 160-218 and 743-854. When two AZD1222 doses had been given, Spike-specific TCR breadth and depth rose.

This sequence originates from an adult who received the AZD1222 COVID-19 vaccine. Sequencing used peripheral blood, obtained 28 days after the second AZD1222 dose. V usage is TRBV4-2 and J usage is TRBJ2-2, with TRBD2 matching 7 bases. The CDR3 DNA is TGTGCCAGCAGACCCGGACTAGGGGATTTGGGGGAGCTGTTTTTT. Protein sequence: CASRPGLGDLGELFF.